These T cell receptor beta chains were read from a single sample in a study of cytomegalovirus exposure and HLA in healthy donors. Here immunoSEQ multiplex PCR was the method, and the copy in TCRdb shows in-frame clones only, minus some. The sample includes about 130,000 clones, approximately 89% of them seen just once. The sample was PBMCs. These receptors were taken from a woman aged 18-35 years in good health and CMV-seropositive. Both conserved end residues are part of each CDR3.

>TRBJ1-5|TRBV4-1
CASSQENTPNQPQHF
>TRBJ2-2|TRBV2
CASSWTGGSGELFF
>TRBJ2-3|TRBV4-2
CASSQVRGGSGGTDTQYF
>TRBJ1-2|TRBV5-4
CASSLGQGLNTF
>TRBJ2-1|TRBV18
CASSPPGGSINEQFF
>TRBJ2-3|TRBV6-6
CASSPRGGVDTQYF
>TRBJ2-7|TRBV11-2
CASSLGTGTYEQYF
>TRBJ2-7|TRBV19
CASSDPGQGSSYEQYF
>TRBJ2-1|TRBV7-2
CASTPRSSSSYNEQFF
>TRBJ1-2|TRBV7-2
CASSQRGGRWDGYTF
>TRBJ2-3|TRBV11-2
CASSAGTSAWADTQYF
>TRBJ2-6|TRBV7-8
CASSLASYGANVLTF
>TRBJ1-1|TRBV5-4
CASSLIQGGTEAFF
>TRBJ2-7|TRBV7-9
CASSYSRGSSEQYF
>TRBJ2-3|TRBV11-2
CASSSGDTQYF
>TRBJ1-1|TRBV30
CAWSPRLGQRLNTEAFF
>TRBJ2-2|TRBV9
CASSTGQGNTGELFF
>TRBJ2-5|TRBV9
CASSANTPQETQYF
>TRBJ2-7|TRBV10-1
CASSGLEPGQDLYEQYF
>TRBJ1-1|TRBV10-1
CASSERGGPTEAFF
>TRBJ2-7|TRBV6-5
CASSYPGLAGGKQYF
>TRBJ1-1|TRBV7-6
CASSLGGQGLDTEAFF
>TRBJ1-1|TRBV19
CASSPPGGLNTEAFF
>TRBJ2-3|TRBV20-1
CSARDAEKLPF
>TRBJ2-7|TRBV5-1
CASSSQGGTYEQYF
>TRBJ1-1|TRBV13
CASSRQGANFDFF
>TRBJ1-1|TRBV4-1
CASSQAQVINTEAFF
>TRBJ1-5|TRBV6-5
CASTRAPDQLQHF
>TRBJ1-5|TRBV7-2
CASSRGQGVRQPQHF
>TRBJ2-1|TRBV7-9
CASSSPRGGYNEQFF
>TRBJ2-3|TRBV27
CASSRTGGVDTQYF
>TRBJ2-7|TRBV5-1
CASSATGASYEQYF
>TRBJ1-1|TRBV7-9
CASSGYREGTEAFF
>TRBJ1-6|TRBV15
CATSRDRGNSPLHF
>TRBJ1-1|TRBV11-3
CASSDSVDTEAFF
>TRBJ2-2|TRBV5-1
CASSLDRVAGTGELFF
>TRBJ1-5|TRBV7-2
CASSLYVAGGNQPQHF
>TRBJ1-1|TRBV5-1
CASSLEGSRGTEAFF
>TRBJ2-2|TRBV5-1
CASLPLAGAAGELFF
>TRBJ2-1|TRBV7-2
CASSPRQGGEQFF
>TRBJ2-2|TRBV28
CASRTWAGGSPGELFF
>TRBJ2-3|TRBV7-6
CASSLESHPTDTQYF
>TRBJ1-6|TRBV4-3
CASSQESGGNSPLHF
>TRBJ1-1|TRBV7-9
CASSADGGRTEAFF
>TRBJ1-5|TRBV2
CASSKTGAPNQPQHF
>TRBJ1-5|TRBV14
CASSQIKGGSQPQHF
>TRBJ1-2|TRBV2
CASSGLTGLVGYTF
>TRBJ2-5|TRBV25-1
CASSPGQKKETQYF
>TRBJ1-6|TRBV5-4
CASSLEGGLGSPLHF
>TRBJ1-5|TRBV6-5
CASRPTGLSNQPQHF
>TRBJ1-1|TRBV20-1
CSLNTEAFF
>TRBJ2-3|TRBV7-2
CASSQYGTGGADTQYF
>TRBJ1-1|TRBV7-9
CASSLPDQQDTEAFF
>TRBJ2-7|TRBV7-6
CASSLGGLAGTYEQYF
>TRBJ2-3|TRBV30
CAWSATGSTDTQYF
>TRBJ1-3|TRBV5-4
CASSLAGFQGNTIYF
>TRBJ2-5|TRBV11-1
CASSFQLDYPSQYF
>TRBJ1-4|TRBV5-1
CASSLQGVVNEKLFF
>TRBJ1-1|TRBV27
CASSLSGGPNTEAFF
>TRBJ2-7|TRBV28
CASSFSFSGGSSYEQYF